The rows below give T cell receptor beta chains drawn from one sample of a study of shared clonotypes between healthy human individuals. Data came from immunoSEQ multiplex PCR; TCRdb stores just in-frame clones and leaves some out. The sample has some 740,000 clones, 80% to 95% seen once. The source material was naive CD8+ T cells sorted from blood. The origin of the receptors is a young man in good health. Each CDR3 is given with its conserved first and last residue. The D gene is left open where the match is weak. Size values are once, few and many counts, or a class for expanded clones, and some rows have none.

j_call	d_call	v_call	clone_size	cdr3_aa	cdr3_nt
TRBJ1-5	.	TRBV7-9	few	CASSQSLQPQHF	TGTGCCAGCAGCCAGTCGCTCCAGCCCCAGCATTTT
TRBJ2-7	.	TRBV10-1	.	CASSDSSLYEQYF	TGCGCCAGCAGTGACTCTAGCCTCTACGAGCAGTACTTC
TRBJ2-7	.	TRBV28	.	CASSSLGGGSSYEQYF	TGTGCCAGCAGTTCCTTGGGTGGAGGTAGCTCCTACGAGCAGTACTTC
TRBJ2-3	TRBD2	TRBV5-4	.	CASSPIAGETDTQYF	TGTGCCAGCAGCCCAATAGCGGGAGAAACAGATACGCAGTATTTT
TRBJ2-5	TRBD2	TRBV7-9	.	CASSPRTSGPGETQYF	TGTGCCAGCAGCCCACGCACTAGCGGCCCGGGGGAGACCCAGTACTTC
TRBJ2-7	.	TRBV6-5	.	CASGILGVSYEQYF	TGTGCCAGCGGGATCCTAGGGGTTTCCTACGAGCAGTACTTC
TRBJ2-4	.	TRBV25-1	.	CASSESWGNIQYF	TGTGCCAGCAGTGAATCTTGGGGAAACATTCAGTACTTC
TRBJ2-1	.	TRBV14	.	CASSRLARLNYNEQFF	TGTGCCAGCAGCCGTCTAGCCCGATTAAACTACAATGAGCAGTTCTTC
TRBJ2-1	.	TRBV30	.	CAWSVGLAPGDEQFF	TGTGCCTGGAGTGTCGGGCTAGCACCTGGGGATGAGCAGTTCTTC
TRBJ1-1	.	TRBV4-1	.	CASSHGGRTEAFF	TGCGCCAGCAGCCACGGGGGCCGCACTGAAGCTTTCTTT
TRBJ1-4	.	TRBV19	once	CASSIVALSNEKLFF	TGTGCCAGTAGTATAGTGGCGTTATCTAATGAAAAACTGTTTTTT
TRBJ2-2	.	TRBV27	.	CASSLVGTGELFF	TGTGCCAGCAGTTTAGTTGGCACCGGGGAGCTGTTTTTT
TRBJ2-7	.	TRBV14	.	CASSQLTGYEQYF	TGTGCCAGCAGCCAACTGACGGGATACGAGCAGTACTTC
TRBJ2-7	.	TRBV28	.	CASSLRAGFTSYEQYF	TGTGCCAGCAGTTTACGGGCCGGGTTCACTTCCTACGAGCAGTACTTC
TRBJ2-7	.	TRBV27	.	CASSWSQIRGEQYF	TGTGCCAGCAGTTGGAGTCAGATCCGTGGCGAGCAGTACTTC
TRBJ2-7	.	TRBV4-1	.	CASSQGALLATYEQYF	TGCGCCAGCAGCCAAGGGGCATTGCTGGCGACCTACGAGCAGTACTTC
TRBJ2-3	TRBD1	TRBV29-1	.	CSGAGTGTSTDTQYF	TGCAGCGGAGCCGGGACAGGAACTAGCACAGATACGCAGTATTTT
TRBJ2-5	.	TRBV25-1	few	CASSDPGLQETQYF	TGTGCCAGCAGCGACCCTGGCCTCCAAGAGACCCAGTACTTC
TRBJ2-7	.	TRBV7-9	many	CASSPPGQKPYEQYF	TGTGCCAGCAGCCCACCCGGACAGAAACCCTACGAGCAGTACTTC
TRBJ2-7	.	TRBV11-2	.	CASSLVLGLAYEQYF	TGTGCCAGCAGCTTAGTTTTAGGGTTGGCCTACGAGCAGTACTTC
TRBJ2-1	.	TRBV6-1	.	CASGVYSYNEQFF	TGTGCCAGCGGGGTCTACTCCTACAATGAGCAGTTCTTC
TRBJ2-3	TRBD2	TRBV2	.	CASRGLAGRPDTQYF	TGTGCCAGCAGGGGACTAGCGGGTAGACCAGATACGCAGTATTTT
TRBJ2-1	TRBD1	TRBV5-1	.	CASSLAPTGVRSYNEQFF	TGCGCCAGCAGCTTGGCACCCACAGGGGTTCGGTCCTACAATGAGCAGTTCTTC
TRBJ2-7	TRBD2	TRBV6-5	.	CASSYSTSGTYEQYF	TGTGCCAGCAGTTACTCGACTAGCGGAACCTACGAGCAGTACTTC
TRBJ1-2	.	TRBV6-1	.	CASTSQLNYGYTF	TGTGCCAGTACATCTCAGCTTAACTATGGCTACACCTTC
TRBJ2-4	.	TRBV6-5	.	CASSWTALAKNIQYF	TGTGCCAGCAGTTGGACAGCTCTAGCCAAAAACATTCAGTACTTC
TRBJ2-7	.	TRBV28	.	CASSLSAKSSHEQYF	TGTGCCAGCAGCCTTTCGGCGAAGTCGTCCCACGAGCAGTACTTC
TRBJ2-1	.	TRBV14	.	CASSPGGRSLEQFF	TGTGCCAGCAGCCCCGGCGGCAGGTCCCTTGAGCAGTTCTTC
TRBJ1-1	.	TRBV5-1	.	CASSLVGSLNTEAFF	TGCGCCAGCAGCTTGGTGGGCAGTCTGAACACTGAAGCTTTCTTT
TRBJ1-1	TRBD1	TRBV28	once	CASSSPTRQGDWTEAFF	TGTGCCAGCAGTTCACCCACAAGACAGGGGGATTGGACTGAAGCTTTCTTT
TRBJ2-7	TRBD1	TRBV19	.	CASSYTGTVSYEQYF	TGTGCCAGTAGTTATACCGGGACAGTCTCCTACGAGCAGTACTTC
TRBJ1-5	.	TRBV28	.	CASSPSGRDDNQPQHF	TGTGCCAGCAGTCCTTCGGGGAGGGACGACAATCAGCCCCAGCATTTT
TRBJ1-1	.	TRBV5-8	.	CASSLVVWTEPRNTEAFF	TGTGCCAGCAGCTTGGTAGTCTGGACAGAGCCCCGGAACACTGAAGCTTTCTTT
TRBJ2-1	.	TRBV6-1	once	CASDGGLRGHEQFF	TGTGCCAGCGACGGCGGACTCCGTGGTCATGAGCAGTTCTTC
TRBJ2-7	.	TRBV29-1	.	CSARQDYEQYF	TGCAGCGCTCGCCAGGACTACGAGCAGTACTTC
TRBJ2-1	TRBD2	TRBV7-9	.	CASSILAGVSEQFF	TGTGCCAGCAGCATCCTAGCGGGAGTTAGTGAGCAGTTCTTC
TRBJ1-5	.	TRBV6-5	.	CASSSQFRDQPQHF	TGTGCCAGCAGTTCACAATTCCGGGATCAGCCCCAGCATTTT
TRBJ2-7	TRBD1	TRBV4-3	.	CASSQRTGTYEQYF	TGCGCCAGCAGCCAACGGACAGGAACCTACGAGCAGTACTTC
TRBJ2-3	.	TRBV6-5	.	CASSQKGHSTDTQYF	TGTGCCAGCAGCCAAAAGGGACATAGCACAGATACGCAGTATTTT
TRBJ2-1	TRBD2	TRBV18	.	CASSPPGPPGGNEQFF	TGTGCCAGCTCACCTCCGGGGCCCCCGGGGGGCAATGAGCAGTTCTTC
TRBJ2-7	.	TRBV6-1	.	CASSWGIRTYEQYF	TGTGCCAGCAGTTGGGGGATACGGACCTACGAGCAGTACTTC
TRBJ2-1	.	TRBV6-5	.	CASSYQADSSYNEQFF	TGTGCCAGCAGTTACCAAGCGGACAGCTCCTACAATGAGCAGTTCTTC
TRBJ1-1	TRBD1	TRBV6-1	.	CASSERETGATEAFF	TGTGCCAGCAGTGAAAGGGAGACAGGGGCCACTGAAGCTTTCTTT
TRBJ2-1	.	TRBV11-3	.	CASSLEGGEQFF	TGTGCCAGCAGCTTAGAGGGGGGTGAGCAGTTCTTC
TRBJ2-7	.	TRBV4-2	many	CASSQGATGPYEQYF	TGTGCCAGCAGCCAAGGCGCGACAGGCCCCTACGAGCAGTACTTC
TRBJ1-1	.	TRBV5-6	.	CASSPSRWVRRVTEAFF	TGTGCCAGCAGCCCGAGTCGATGGGTCCGACGGGTCACTGAAGCTTTCTTT